Listed below are T cell receptor beta chains from one sample, sequenced in a study of CD8 T cells in ankylosing spondylitis. MiXCR, run by TCRdb on the 5' RACE reads, gives a single entry per CDR3 protein. The data contain approximately 260,000 distinct CDR3 sequences, 18% of them singletons. Sequenced input: blood, either unsorted or a sorted T cell fraction (not recorded which). These receptors all come from a male donor with ankylosing spondylitis or in good health (not recorded which). Each CDR3 is given with its conserved first and last residue. The order of the fields is V gene, D gene, J gene, clone size, CDR3 protein, CDR3 DNA. The D gene is left open where the match is weak. Clone sizes are given selectively: once, few, many, or a class where the clone is expanded.

>TRBV2|TRBD2|TRBJ2-5|many
CASSEGTSQETQYF
TGTGCCAGCAGTGAAGGGACTAGCCAAGAGACCCAGTACTTC
>TRBV7-9|NA|TRBJ1-1|many
CASSFGDLGAEAFF
TGTGCCAGCAGCTTTGGGGACCTAGGCGCTGAAGCTTTCTTT
>TRBV7-2|TRBD2|TRBJ2-1|few
CASSLLLAGGDEQFF
TGTGCCAGCAGCTTGTTACTAGCGGGAGGGGATGAGCAGTTCTTC
>TRBV5-1|NA|TRBJ2-2|NA
CASNPYRAANTGELFF
TGCGCCAGCAACCCCTATAGAGCCGCGAACACCGGGGAGCTGTTTTTT
>TRBV29-1|NA|TRBJ1-3|NA
CSVEDSSGNTIYF
TGCAGCGTTGAAGATAGCTCGGGAAACACCATATATTTT
>TRBV12-3/TRBV12-4|TRBD2|TRBJ2-1|few
CASRGSGVRSYNEQFF
TGTGCCAGCAGAGGTAGCGGGGTACGCTCCTACAATGAGCAGTTCTTC
>TRBV29-1|NA|TRBJ2-2|many
CSAGAENTGELFF
TGCAGCGCTGGGGCCGAGAACACCGGGGAGCTGTTTTTT
>TRBV20-1|TRBD2|TRBJ2-7|NA
CSATWRRGDEQYF
TGCAGTGCTACATGGCGACGGGGGGACGAGCAGTACTTC
>TRBV11-1|TRBD1|TRBJ1-1|NA
CASSPIDDRGQVVNTEAFF
TGTGCCAGCAGCCCGATCGATGACAGGGGCCAGGTAGTGAACACTGAAGCTTTCTTT
>TRBV5-1|NA|TRBJ2-7|many
CASSLDFGSPTRVGYEQYF
TGCGCCAGCAGCTTGGATTTCGGCTCCCCAACTAGAGTCGGTTACGAGCAGTACTTC
>TRBV12-3/TRBV12-4|NA|TRBJ2-2|NA
CASSYHRDGYTGELFF
TGTGCCAGCAGTTACCACCGGGACGGCTACACCGGGGAGCTGTTTTTT
>TRBV20-1|NA|TRBJ2-6|NA
CSARDTSGANVLTF
TGCAGTGCCAGGGACACATCTGGGGCCAACGTCCTGACTTTC
>TRBV7-9|NA|TRBJ2-7|few
CASSLDQGRHEQYF
TGTGCCAGCAGCTTAGATCAGGGTAGGCACGAGCAGTACTTC
>TRBV12-3/TRBV12-4|NA|TRBJ2-1|few
CASLRRDENEQFF
TGTGCCAGCCTACGGAGGGACGAGAATGAGCAGTTCTTC
>TRBV6-1|TRBD1|TRBJ2-3|NA
CASSEDRGGEGTDTQYF
TGTGCCAGCAGTGAGGACAGGGGCGGTGAGGGCACAGATACGCAGTATTTT
>TRBV7-9|NA|TRBJ2-2|NA
CASSLAPGGQNTGELFF
TGTGCCAGCAGCTTAGCTCCCGGCGGACAGAACACCGGGGAGCTGTTTTTT
>TRBV29-1|TRBD1|TRBJ2-7|few
CSVRGGQDYEQYF
TGCAGCGTGCGTGGCGGACAGGACTACGAGCAGTACTTC
>TRBV18|TRBD1|TRBJ2-5|NA
CASSPDRGLQETQYF
TGTGCCAGCTCACCCGACAGGGGCCTTCAAGAGACCCAGTACTTC
>TRBV4-1|NA|TRBJ2-2|NA
CASSQYRTNTGELFF
TGCGCCAGCAGCCAATATCGGACAAACACCGGGGAGCTGTTTTTT
>TRBV7-7|NA|TRBJ2-7|few
CASSSDLSSYEQYF
TGTGCTAGCAGCTCGGACTTATCTTCCTACGAGCAGTACTTC
>TRBV12-3/TRBV12-4|NA|TRBJ2-5|many
CASSRDGQETQYF
TGTGCCAGCAGCCGCGACGGCCAAGAGACCCAGTACTTC
>TRBV7-2|NA|TRBJ2-7|NA
CASSDYSSYEQYF
TGTGCCAGCAGTGATTATAGCTCCTACGAGCAGTACTTC
>TRBV5-1|NA|TRBJ1-2|few
CASSWLSTFGYTF
TGCGCCAGCAGCTGGCTTTCGACGTTTGGCTACACCTTC
>TRBV15|NA|TRBJ2-2|NA
CATRTFDGGELFF
TGTGCCACCAGGACTTTCGACGGCGGGGAGCTGTTTTTT
>TRBV5-6|TRBD1|TRBJ2-7|few
CASSAPTGQGAYEQYF
TGTGCCAGCAGCGCGCCTACCGGACAGGGAGCCTACGAGCAGTACTTC
>TRBV9|NA|TRBJ2-1|NA
CASSVGSSPLNEQFF
TGTGCCAGCAGCGTAGGGTCCTCCCCCCTCAATGAGCAGTTCTTC
>TRBV5-6|NA|TRBJ2-7|many
CASSLGVDLSEQYF
TGTGCCAGCAGCTTGGGGGTTGATTTATCCGAGCAGTACTTC
>TRBV12-5|NA|TRBJ1-2|NA
CASGPWTGNVGYTF
TGTGCTAGTGGTCCCTGGACCGGAAATGTCGGCTACACCTTC
>TRBV20-1|TRBD2|TRBJ2-1|few
CSAQGRAGLAYNEQFF
TGCAGTGCTCAGGGCCGAGCGGGACTCGCCTACAATGAGCAGTTCTTC
>TRBV6-6|NA|TRBJ1-1|few
CASSYSNTAEAFF
TGTGCCAGCAGTTACTCGAACACCGCTGAAGCTTTCTTT
>TRBV25-1|TRBD2|TRBJ2-5|many
CASVKGTSGETQYF
TGTGCCAGCGTGAAAGGGACTAGCGGCGAGACCCAGTACTTC
>TRBV4-1|NA|TRBJ2-5|many
CASSQVGQETQYF
TGCGCCAGCAGCCAAGTAGGACAAGAGACCCAGTACTTC
>TRBV20-1|NA|TRBJ2-2|NA
CSARSFSNTGELFF
TGCAGTGCTAGATCGTTCTCTAACACCGGGGAGCTGTTTTTT
>TRBV5-1|NA|TRBJ2-1|few
CASSLVLGTYNEQFF
TGCGCCAGCAGCTTGGTGCTGGGGACCTACAATGAGCAGTTCTTC
>TRBV7-2|TRBD1|TRBJ2-7|few
CASSPGTGSFCEQYF
TGTGCCAGCAGCCCCGGGACAGGGTCCTTCTGCGAGCAGTACTTC
>TRBV2|NA|TRBJ2-3|NA
CASSPRTFTSTDTQYF
TGTGCCAGCAGTCCCAGGACCTTCACGAGCACAGATACGCAGTATTTT
>TRBV9|TRBD1|TRBJ2-7|NA
CASSEGAETYEQYF
TGTGCCAGCAGCGAGGGGGCCGAAACCTACGAGCAGTACTTC
>TRBV29-1|TRBD2|TRBJ2-3|NA
CSIHGLAGGDTQYF
TGCAGCATCCACGGACTAGCGGGAGGAGATACGCAGTATTTT
>TRBV27|TRBD1|TRBJ1-3|many
CASSRQGSSGNTIYF
TGTGCCAGCAGTCGACAGGGGAGCTCTGGAAACACCATATATTTT
>TRBV29-1|NA|TRBJ2-7|few
CSVMQVGYTYEQYF
TGCAGCGTTATGCAGGTAGGGTACACCTACGAGCAGTACTTC
>TRBV4-3|TRBD2|TRBJ2-3|NA
CASSQVLAGVADTQYF
TGCGCCAGCAGCCAAGTCCTAGCGGGAGTGGCAGATACGCAGTATTTT
>TRBV6-2/TRBV6-3|TRBD1|TRBJ1-5|many
CASSYGTGNQPQHF
TGTGCCAGCAGTTATGGGACAGGCAATCAGCCCCAGCATTTT
>TRBV3-1|TRBD1|TRBJ2-7|NA
CASSHPGQSYEQYF
TGTGCCAGCAGCCACCCGGGACAGTCCTACGAGCAGTACTTC
>TRBV20-1|NA|TRBJ1-4|NA
CRLGFGEKLFF
TGCAGGTTGGGATTCGGCGAAAAACTGTTTTTT
>TRBV18|NA|TRBJ2-2|NA
CASSRTGWGLTGELFF
TGTGCCAGCTCACGAACAGGATGGGGTCTAACCGGGGAGCTGTTTTTT
>TRBV3-1|TRBD1|TRBJ1-1|few
CASSHPGTGLTEAFF
TGTGCCAGCAGCCACCCCGGGACAGGGCTGACTGAAGCTTTCTTT
>TRBV11-2|TRBD1|TRBJ1-5|NA
CASSLHGQGAGNQPQHF
TGTGCCAGCAGCCTACATGGACAGGGGGCGGGCAATCAGCCCCAGCATTTT
>TRBV9|NA|TRBJ2-6|NA
CASSVALTGANVLTF
TGTGCCAGCAGCGTAGCTCTAACAGGGGCCAACGTCCTGACTTTC
>TRBV6-1|NA|TRBJ2-1|NA
CASSPAVYNEQFF
TGTGCCAGCAGTCCAGCGGTCTACAATGAGCAGTTCTTC
>TRBV4-3|NA|TRBJ2-5|few
CASSQDRVMPQETQYF
TGCGCCAGCAGCCAAGATCGGGTCATGCCTCAAGAGACCCAGTACTTC
>TRBV5-1|NA|TRBJ2-1|NA
CASRSTIYDRADNEQFF
TGCGCCAGCAGATCAACTATCTATGACCGGGCAGACAATGAGCAGTTCTTC
>TRBV7-9|NA|TRBJ2-3|few
CASSFIWSSGTDTQYF
TGTGCCAGCAGCTTTATATGGAGTAGCGGCACAGATACGCAGTATTTT
>TRBV15|TRBD1|TRBJ2-7|NA
CATSRDQGQQSYEQYF
TGTGCCACCAGCAGAGACCAGGGACAGCAGTCCTACGAGCAGTACTTC
>TRBV6-5|NA|TRBJ2-7|NA
CASSYGVFGPSYEQYF
TGTGCCAGCAGTTATGGGGTCTTTGGACCCTCCTACGAGCAGTACTTC
>TRBV20-1|TRBD2|TRBJ2-3|few
CSARETSGRWADTQYF
TGCAGTGCTAGAGAGACTAGCGGGAGATGGGCAGATACGCAGTATTTT
>TRBV14|NA|TRBJ2-1|many
CASSQDKSGDTAYNEQFF
TGTGCCAGCAGCCAAGATAAGAGTGGAGACACGGCCTACAATGAGCAGTTCTTC
>TRBV7-9|NA|TRBJ2-3|many
CASSQASGSRDTQYF
TGTGCCAGCAGTCAAGCTTCCGGGAGCAGAGATACGCAGTATTTT
>TRBV29-1|TRBD2|TRBJ2-2|few
CSVQRESTGELFF
TGCAGCGTTCAGCGGGAAAGCACCGGGGAGCTGTTTTTT
>TRBV6-4|TRBD2|TRBJ2-1|once
CASSLRAGVHNEQFF
TGTGCCAGCAGTCTCCGGGCGGGAGTTCACAATGAGCAGTTCTTC